The 19 T cell receptor beta chains given below trace back to one sample, sequenced in a study of metastatic and nonmetastatic thyroid tumors. Nobody among the patients had been given any treatment before thyroid surgery. TCRdb re-processed the PCR reads through MiXCR. The sample lists 3,500 to 5,000 clones, under 25% seen once, with less than 40% in the top ten. The sequencing sample was made of tumor tissue. The receptors stem from a male donor with papillary thyroid cancer or a benign thyroid nodule (not recorded which). Some clones in this sample may be carry-over from other donors' samples.

Regarding this clone: The junction does not match germline at one end; this may be a read error. CDR3 nucleotides: TGTGCCATCAGTTGGGGACTAGCGGGAGGGCCCTCTGTGGCCAACGTCCTGACTTTC. Protein sequence: CAISWGLAGGPSVANVLTF. This chain uses TRBV10-3 with TRBJ2-6; TRBD2 agrees at 16 bases. The CDR3 sequence is 19 residues long. From germline, CDR1 is ENHRY and CDR2 SYGVKD.

This clone is medium-sized within its sample. The CDR3 loop reads CASSLTGDNSPLHF. Here the CDR3 DNA reads TGTGCCAGTAGCCTGACAGGTGATAATTCACCCCTCCACTTT. The chain recombines TRBV19 with TRBJ1-6; the D gene is possibly TRBD1 (6 bases). The CDR3 contains 14 residues. The germline V and J ends were trimmed by 6 bases and 5 bases, with 11 bases remaining between them. Germline V gene lookup returns CDR1 LNHDA and CDR2 SQIVND (reference sequence).

J is TRBJ2-1 and V is TRBV27; no clear D gene. Per germline, CDR1 MNHEY and CDR2 SMNVEV (reference sequence). V dropped 4 bases and J dropped 7 bases, with 5 bases sitting between them. The CDR3 extends over 11 amino acids. Here the CDR3 DNA reads TGTGCCAGCAGTTATGGGAATGAGCAGTTCTTC. It codes for CASSYGNEQFF.

By frequency in the sample, this clone is large. The J gene is TRBJ2-1, the V gene TRBV28; D perhaps matches TRBD1 (6 bases). Germline loops: CDR1 MDHEN, CDR2 SYDVKM. This CDR3 contains 14 residues. V lost 5 bases and J 4 bases, leaving 12 bases between the germline ends. For the CDR3, the DNA is TGTGCCAGCAGTAGGGCCGGACAGTACAATGAGCAGTTCTTC. This codes for CASSRAGQYNEQFF.

In this sample, this clone turned up a few times. V and J are TRBV27 and TRBJ2-1, with D perhaps matching TRBD2 (6 bases). V lost 4 bases to trimming and J lost 8 bases, with 15 bases between them. The CDR3 is 14 amino acids. Germline V gives CDR1 MNHEY, CDR2 SMNVEV (reference sequence). This CDR3 reads CASSSNRLVDEQFF. DNA for the CDR3: TGTGCCAGCAGTTCTAATCGACTAGTCGATGAGCAGTTCTTC.

This chain connects TRBV6-1 to TRBJ2-1; D possibly corresponds to TRBD1 (6 bases). Trimming pared 4 bases from V and 6 bases from J, leaving 10 bases between. The CDR3 totals 13 residues. Germline V gives CDR1 MNHNS, CDR2 SASEGT. CDR3 sequence (DNA): TGTGCCAGCAGTGGGACAGATCTCAATGAGCAGTTCTTC. Protein product: CASSGTDLNEQFF.

The V and J genes are TRBV6-2 or TRBV6-3 and TRBJ2-5; D remains ambiguous. The CDR3 consists of 15 residues. With 2 bases removed from V and 3 bases from J, the gap between germline ends came to 13 bases. Germline CDR1 reads MNHEY; CDR2 reads SVGEGT. The CDR3 DNA reads as TGTGCCAGCAGTTACAGAATAGACGAGAAAGAGACCCAGTACTTC. Its protein is CASSYRIDEKETQYF.

This clone has more than one count but fewer than ten. V gene TRBV28 combines with J gene TRBJ1-5; 9 bases agree with TRBD1. This CDR3 region has 14 residues. The V gene's germline CDR1 is MDHEN and CDR2 SYDVKM. With 6 bases clipped from V and 4 bases from J, the junction kept 4 bases outside the gene matches. The CDR3 reads CASSWTGENQPQHF. As DNA, the CDR3 is TGTGCCAGCAGCTGGACAGGGGAAAATCAGCCCCAGCATTTT.

The chain combines TRBV6-2 or TRBV6-3 with TRBJ1-5; 8 bases are shared with TRBD1. J lost 7 bases, V lost 4 bases, and 6 bases had no gene match. This CDR3 has 14 residues. Germline CDR1 is MNHEY and CDR2 is SVGEGT. The CDR3 reads CASSFMTGVQPQHF. The CDR3 bases are TGTGCCAGCAGTTTTATGACAGGGGTGCAGCCCCAGCATTTT.

The chain is built from TRBV6-1 and TRBJ1-2; possible D gene TRBD1, 5 bases. The V gene lost 1 base and the J gene lost 8 bases, with 11 bases spanning the gap. Germline lookup yields CDR1 MNHNS and CDR2 SASEGT. The CDR3 totals 13 residues. The CDR3 coding sequence is TGTGCCAGCAGTGAAGTGGGGGGGATCGGCTACACCTTC. This sequence encodes CASSEVGGIGYTF.

At least ten counts were recorded for this clone. The J gene is TRBJ2-3, the V gene TRBV9, with D possibly matching TRBD2 (5 bases). Per germline, CDR1 SGDLS and CDR2 YYNGEE. The CDR3 is 16 residues long. V lost 4 bases and J 4 bases, leaving 19 bases between the germline ends. CDR3: CASSPLTSGISDTQYF. The CDR3 DNA sequence: TGTGCCAGCAGCCCTTTAACTTCGGGAATCTCAGATACGCAGTATTTT.

This clone came up once. This chain links TRBV5-1 with TRBJ2-2, with D perhaps being TRBD1 or TRBD2 (5 bases each). The CDR3 sequence is 15 residues long. Germline assignment: CDR1 SGHRS and CDR2 YFSETQ. Trimming removed 3 bases at V and 5 bases at J, with 14 bases between. The CDR3 protein is CASSSEGYGTGELFF. The CDR3 coding sequence is TGCGCCAGCAGCTCTGAGGGGTACGGGACCGGGGAGCTGTTTTTT.

Only a few counts were recorded for this clone. The rearrangement uses TRBV6-1 and TRBJ1-2; D is possibly TRBD1 (6 bases). Between the trimmed V and J ends, which lost 7 bases and 3 bases, there was a span of 12 bases. The length of the CDR3 is 13 residues. CDR1 MNHNS and CDR2 SASEGT come from the germline V gene. DNA of the CDR3: TGTGCCAGCAAAGGGGACATCTACTATGGCTACACCTTC. The encoded protein is CASKGDIYYGYTF.

V usage is TRBV20-1 and J usage is TRBJ1-2, with D maybe TRBD1 (5 bases). Germline assignment: CDR1 DFQATT and CDR2 SNEGSKA (reference sequence). V was shortened by 5 bases and J by 4 bases, with 14 bases between the two germline ends. The CDR3 loop spans 13 amino acids. The CDR3, as DNA: TGCAGTGCTGAACGGGGGTTGGGCTATGGCTACACCTTC. Translated: CSAERGLGYGYTF.

This clone was picked up a small number of times. The chain has TRBV28 and TRBJ2-7; 9 bases agree with TRBD1. Per the germline V gene, CDR1 is MDHEN and CDR2 is SYDVKM. The CDR3 has 13 residues. J gave up 1 base and V 6 bases, and 1 base lay outside the gene matches. CDR3 nucleotides: TGTGCCAGCAGGACAGGGGGGTCCTACGAGCAGTACTTC. Protein: CASRTGGSYEQYF. The variable domain in full, with the rest retrieved from reference TRBV28 and TRBJ2-7, is DVKVTQSSRYLVKRTGEKVFLECVQDMDHENMFWYRQDPGLGLRLIYFSYDVKMKEKGDIPEGYSVSREKKERFSLILESASTNQTSMYLCASRTGGSYEQYFGPGTRLTVT.

This clone is medium-sized. The V and J genes are TRBV9 and TRBJ1-2, with D perhaps TRBD1 (5 bases). The CDR3 has 14 amino acids. Germline CDR1 reads SGDLS; CDR2 reads YYNGEE. The V gene lost 0 bases and the J gene lost 4 bases, with 10 bases spanning the gap. The CDR3 DNA sequence: TGTGCCAGCAGCGTAGATTACACAGGCTATGGCTACACCTTC. Translation gives CASSVDYTGYGYTF. The variable domain in full, with the rest retrieved from reference TRBV9 and TRBJ1-2, is DSGVTQTPKHLITATGQRVTLRCSPRSGDLSVYWYQQSLDQGLQFLIQYYNGEERAKGNILERFSAQQFPDLHSELNLSSLELGDSALYFCASSVDYTGYGYTFGSGTRLTVV.

Sample share makes this clone medium-sized. The chain is built from TRBV10-3 and TRBJ1-2; TRBD1 matches 9 bases. The germline CDR1 and CDR2 sequences are ENHRY and SYGVKD. The CDR3 runs to 14 residues. The V and J ends lost 8 bases and 2 bases, in that order; junction bases with no gene match: 6. CDR3 sequence reads: CAIRWDRDNYGYTF. The CDR3 DNA follows: TGTGCCATCCGTTGGGACAGGGACAACTATGGCTACACCTTC.

The V and J genes are TRBV2 and TRBJ2-5; no reliable D call. The CDR3 totals 12 residues. Deletions cut 7 bases from V and 0 bases from J, with 6 bases between. Germline V CDR1 and CDR2: SNHLY, FYNNEI. In nucleotides, the CDR3 is TGTGCCAGCAACACACACCAAGAGACCCAGTACTTC. It specifies CASNTHQETQYF.

This clone was detected only a few times. The genes are TRBV6-1 and TRBJ2-7; D may correspond to TRBD1 or TRBD2 (5 bases each). CDR3 length: 15 residues. V lost 5 bases, J lost 0 bases, and 14 bases lay in between. The germline V gene has CDR1 MNHNS and CDR2 SASEGT. CDR3 amino acids: CASSPRDEGSYEQYF. CDR3 DNA sequence: TGTGCCAGCAGTCCCCGGGACGAGGGCTCCTACGAGCAGTACTTC.